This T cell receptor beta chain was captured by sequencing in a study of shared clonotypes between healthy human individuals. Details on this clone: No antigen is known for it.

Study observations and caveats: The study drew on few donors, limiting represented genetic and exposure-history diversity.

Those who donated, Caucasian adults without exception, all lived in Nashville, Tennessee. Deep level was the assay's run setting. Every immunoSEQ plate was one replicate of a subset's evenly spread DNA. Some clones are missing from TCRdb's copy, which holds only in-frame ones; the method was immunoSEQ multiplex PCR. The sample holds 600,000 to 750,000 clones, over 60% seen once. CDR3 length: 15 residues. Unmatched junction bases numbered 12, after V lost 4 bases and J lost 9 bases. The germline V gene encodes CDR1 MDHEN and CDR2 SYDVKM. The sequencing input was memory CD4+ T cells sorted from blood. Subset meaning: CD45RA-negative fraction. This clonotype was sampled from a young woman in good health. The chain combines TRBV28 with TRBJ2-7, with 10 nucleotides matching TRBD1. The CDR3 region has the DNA TGTGCCAGCAGTTCAGCCGGGACAGGGGTACGTGGGCAGTACTTC. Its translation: CASSSAGTGVRGQYF.